This record covers a single T cell receptor (beta chain). Losses at the gene ends were 5 bases for V and 4 bases for J; bases not matched to a gene: 11. The CDR3 loop spans 16 amino acids. Germline-derived CDR1 and CDR2 are SEHNR and FQNEAQ (reference sequence). The PCR had 60 Vbeta and 13 Jbeta primers. Using immunoSEQ multiplex PCR, the repertoire was profiled, and TCRdb retains in-frame clones only, with some absent. This table has some 160,000 clones, around 84% appearing once. The data originate from a study of cytomegalovirus exposure and HLA in healthy donors. The chain is built from TRBV7-9 and TRBJ2-7; 10 bases align to TRBD1. The sequence was obtained from a woman in her forties in good health and CMV-seronegative. Sample: PBMCs. CDR3 bases: TGTGCCAGCAGCCAGACAGGGGGCGAAGGGCCTTACGAGCAGTACTTC. Translated, it gives CASSQTGGEGPYEQYF.